Each of the 13 T cell receptor beta chains below was sequenced from the same sample in a study of blood T cell repertoires in COVID-19. Data came from immunoSEQ multiplex PCR; TCRdb stores just in-frame clones and leaves some out. The sample carries tens of thousands of clones, approximately 90% recorded once. The material sequenced was peripheral blood. The receptors come from a human donor in a cohort sampled during active COVID-19.

The chain links TRBV11-3 to TRBJ2-7; TRBD2 matches 8 bases. Germline V gene data show CDR1 as SGHNT and CDR2 as YENEEA. Unmatched junction bases numbered 10, after V lost 5 bases and J lost 7 bases. The CDR3 sequence is 14 residues long. CDR3 sequence reads: CASSPERERGEQYF. For the CDR3, the DNA is TGTGCCAGCAGCCCCGAGCGGGAGCGTGGAGAGCAGTACTTC.

The rearrangement uses TRBV6-5 and TRBJ2-7; perhaps TRBD2 as D (5 bases). Germline V gives CDR1 MNHEY, CDR2 SVGAGI. Trimming left V 2 bases short and J 3 bases short, with 17 bases between. This CDR3 has 16 amino acids. As DNA, the CDR3 is TGTGCCAGCAGTTACCGTCCCTCTAGCACCAACTACGAGCAGTACTTC. Protein sequence: CASSYRPSSTNYEQYF.

This chain joins TRBV4-1 and TRBJ2-3; 9 bases align to TRBD1. V lost 4 bases to trimming and J lost 12 bases; unmatched junction nucleotides: 8. CDR1 MGHRA and CDR2 YSYEKL come from the germline V gene. CDR3 length equals 13 residues. The CDR3 spells CASSLGQGSGQYF. The CDR3, as DNA: TGCGCCAGCAGCCTCGGACAGGGGTCGGGACAGTATTTT.

V and J are TRBV12-3 or TRBV12-4 and TRBJ2-7; perhaps TRBD2 as D (6 bases). The CDR3 length is 13 residues. Trimming cost V 1 base and J 6 bases, with 10 bases left between them. The chain's CDR3 is CASSLGGKREQYF. CDR3 DNA sequence: TGTGCCAGCAGTTTAGGCGGGAAGCGCGAGCAGTACTTC.

The chain couples TRBV4-1 to TRBJ2-1; 13 bases align to TRBD2. Germline V gives CDR1 MGHRA, CDR2 YSYEKL. The J segment lost 8 bases and the V segment lost 0 bases, leaving 13 bases of the junction unmatched. The CDR3 runs 19 residues. In DNA form, the CDR3 reads TGCGCCAGCAGCCAAGATCAGGTCGGACTAGCGGGAGTTAAAGATGAGCAGTTCTTC. The encoded protein is CASSQDQVGLAGVKDEQFF.

A single count supports this clone. V gene TRBV3-1 (or the pseudogene TRBV3-2) combines with J gene TRBJ2-7; TRBD1 matches 7 bases. Germline-derived CDR1 and CDR2 are LGHDT and YNNKEL (reference sequence). There are 13 residues in the CDR3. V gave up 6 bases and J gave up 1 base; unmatched junction bases: 3. CDR3 nucleotide sequence: TGTGCCAGCAGGTACAGGGGTTCCTACGAGCAGTACTTC. Translated: CASRYRGSYEQYF.

This chain links TRBV19 with TRBJ1-1, with 9 bases matching TRBD1. Germline V gene sequence: CDR1 LNHDA, CDR2 SQIVND (reference sequence). The CDR3 consists of 15 residues. The ends lost 3 bases at V and 5 bases at J; junction bases unmatched: 7. CDR3 DNA: TGTGCCAGTAGTATGGGGGACAGGGTGGGGACTGAAGCTTTCTTT. Amino acids: CASSMGDRVGTEAFF.

This chain joins TRBV4-2 and TRBJ2-5; 12 positions match TRBD2. The CDR3 is 18 amino acids. CDR1 and CDR2 from the germline V gene are LGHNA and YNFKEQ. The V and J ends lost 2 bases and 5 bases, in that order; junction bases with no gene match: 12. Here the CDR3 reads CASSQRTSGTAVGETQYF. The CDR3 DNA reads TGTGCCAGCAGCCAACGGACTAGCGGGACCGCCGTGGGGGAGACCCAGTACTTC.

The chain recombines TRBV24-1 with TRBJ2-1, with D possibly matching TRBD2 (5 bases). Germline V lookup: CDR1 KGHDR, CDR2 SFDVKD. Trimming took 2 bases from V and 3 from J, leaving 16 bases between them. This CDR3 is 17 amino acids long. CDR3 sequence: CATSDSQVSVDYNEQFF. In DNA form, the CDR3 reads TGTGCCACCAGTGATTCCCAGGTTAGCGTTGACTACAATGAGCAGTTCTTC.

This clone was recorded only once. This rearrangement joins TRBV9 to TRBJ2-1, with TRBD2 identical over 7 bases. Germline V gives CDR1 SGDLS, CDR2 YYNGEE. The CDR3 consists of 16 residues. V was clipped by 3 bases and J by 4 bases; unmatched bases: 10. The CDR3 sequence is CASSALGLAGYNEQFF. The CDR3 DNA reads as TGTGCCAGCAGCGCCCTCGGTTTAGCGGGTTACAATGAGCAGTTCTTC.

The chain links TRBV7-8 to TRBJ1-5, with 8 bases matching TRBD1. Germline values: CDR1 SGHVS, CDR2 FQNEAQ. V lost 5 bases and J lost 1; bases outside the gene matches: 10. CDR3 length: 17 residues. The CDR3 protein is CASSPRDRSESNQPQHF. CDR3 DNA sequence: TGTGCCAGCAGCCCCAGGGACAGGTCCGAGAGCAATCAGCCCCAGCATTTT.

The chain joins TRBV7-9 to TRBJ2-1, with 10 nucleotides matching TRBD2. Germline V gene sequence: CDR1 SEHNR, CDR2 FQNEAQ (reference sequence). With V trimmed by 1 base and J by 8 bases, 5 bases remained unmatched. The CDR3 covers 15 residues. The CDR3 nucleotides are TGTGCCAGCAGCTTAGGGCTAGCGGGAGAACATGAGCAGTTCTTC. It codes for CASSLGLAGEHEQFF.

The gene calls are TRBV28 and TRBJ2-1; TRBD2 matches 7 bases. The germline V gene encodes CDR1 MDHEN and CDR2 SYDVKM. The CDR3 length is 16 residues. V lost 1 base and J lost 3; bases outside the gene matches: 6. CDR3 loop: CASSLFAGVSYNEQFF. CDR3 DNA: TGTGCCAGCAGTTTATTTGCGGGAGTCAGCTACAATGAGCAGTTCTTC.